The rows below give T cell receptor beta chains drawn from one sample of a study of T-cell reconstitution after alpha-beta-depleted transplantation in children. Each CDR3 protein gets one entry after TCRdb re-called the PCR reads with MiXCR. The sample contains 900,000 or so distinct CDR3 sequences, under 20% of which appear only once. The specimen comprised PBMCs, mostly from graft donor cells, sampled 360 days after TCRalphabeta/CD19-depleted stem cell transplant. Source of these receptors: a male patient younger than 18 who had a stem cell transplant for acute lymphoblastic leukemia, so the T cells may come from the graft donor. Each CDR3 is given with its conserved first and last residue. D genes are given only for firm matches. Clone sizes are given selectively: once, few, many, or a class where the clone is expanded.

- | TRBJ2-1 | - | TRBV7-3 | CASSYSGGYKGVNYNEQFF | TGTGCCAGCAGCTACTCCGGGGGTTACAAGGGGGTAAACTACAATGAGCAGTTCTTC
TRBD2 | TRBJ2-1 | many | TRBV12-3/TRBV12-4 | CASSFLAGGKEQFF | TGTGCCAGCAGTTTTCTAGCGGGAGGAAAAGAGCAGTTCTTC
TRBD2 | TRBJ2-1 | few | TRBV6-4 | CASSDAGTSGNYNEQFF | TGTGCCAGCAGTGACGCGGGGACTAGCGGGAACTACAATGAGCAGTTCTTC
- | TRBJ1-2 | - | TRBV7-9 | CASFATDINYGYTF | TGTGCCAGTTTCGCGACGGATATTAACTATGGCTACACCTTC
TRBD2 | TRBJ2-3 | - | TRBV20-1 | CSARDRIRLAGEADTQYF | TGCAGTGCTAGGGATAGAATCCGACTAGCGGGAGAGGCAGATACGCAGTATTTT
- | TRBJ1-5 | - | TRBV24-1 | CATWAANQPQHF | TGTGCCACCTGGGCAGCGAATCAGCCCCAGCATTTT
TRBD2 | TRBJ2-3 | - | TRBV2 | CANPGLAGYTDTQYF | TGTGCCAACCCGGGACTAGCGGGGTACACAGATACGCAGTATTTT
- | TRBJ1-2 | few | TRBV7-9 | CASSLPAARNLYGYTF | TGTGCCAGCAGCTTGCCCGCTGCCCGGAACCTTTATGGCTACACCTTC
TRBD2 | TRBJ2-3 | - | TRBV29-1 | CSAGSVAGPTDTQYF | TGCAGCGCCGGATCCGTAGCGGGACCCACAGATACGCAGTATTTT
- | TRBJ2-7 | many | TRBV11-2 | CASSFKKQYF | TGTGCCAGCAGCTTTAAAAAGCAGTACTTC
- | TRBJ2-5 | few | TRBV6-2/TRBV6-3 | CASSYFNPSSSYLKFQETQYF | TGTGCCAGCAGTTACTTTAACCCTAGTAGTTCGTACCTAAAATTTCAAGAGACCCAGTACTTC
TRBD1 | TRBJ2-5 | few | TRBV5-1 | CASSLETGQFVETQYF | TGCGCCAGCAGCTTGGAGACGGGACAGTTCGTGGAGACCCAGTACTTC
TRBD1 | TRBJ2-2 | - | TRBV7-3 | CASSPRGYRGNTGELFF | TGTGCCAGCAGCCCCCGCGGATACAGGGGGAACACCGGGGAGCTGTTTTTT
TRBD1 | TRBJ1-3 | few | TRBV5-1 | CASSSTGTGPGNTIYF | TGCGCCAGCAGCTCGACCGGGACAGGGCCAGGAAACACCATATATTTT
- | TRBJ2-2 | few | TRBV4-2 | CASSQDPGKNTGELFF | TGTGCCAGCAGCCAAGATCCGGGGAAGAACACCGGGGAGCTGTTTTTT
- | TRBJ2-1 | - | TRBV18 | CASSPPGRQIGLRSYNEQFF | TGTGCCAGCTCACCACCGGGGCGCCAGATAGGGTTAAGGTCCTACAATGAGCAGTTCTTC
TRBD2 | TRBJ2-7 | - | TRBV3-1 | CASSHLLPASGSYEQYF | TGTGCCAGCAGCCACCTTCTCCCGGCTAGCGGGAGTTACGAGCAGTACTTC
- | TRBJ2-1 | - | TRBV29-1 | CSVDGISYNEQFF | TGCAGCGTTGATGGTATATCGTACAATGAGCAGTTCTTC
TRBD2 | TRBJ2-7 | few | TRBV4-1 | CASSQGLAGGGSYEQYF | TGCGCCAGCAGCCAGGGACTAGCGGGAGGAGGGTCCTACGAGCAGTACTTC
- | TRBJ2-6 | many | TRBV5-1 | CASSNLANSGANVLTF | TGCGCCAGCAGCAATCTAGCTAACTCTGGGGCCAACGTCCTGACTTTC
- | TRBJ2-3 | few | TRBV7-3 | CASSAGLGDTDTQYF | TGTGCCAGCAGCGCGGGCCTTGGGGACACAGATACGCAGTATTTT
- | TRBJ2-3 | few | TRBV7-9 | CASSLIPGSTDTQYF | TGTGCCAGCAGCTTAATTCCGGGCTCCACAGATACGCAGTATTTT
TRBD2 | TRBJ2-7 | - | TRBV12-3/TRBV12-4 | CASSSGGLAGAYEQYF | TGTGCCAGCAGTTCCGGAGGACTAGCGGGAGCCTACGAGCAGTACTTC
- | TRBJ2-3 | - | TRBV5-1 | CASSFSGDSTDTQYF | TGCGCCAGCAGCTTTTCAGGGGATAGCACAGATACGCAGTATTTT
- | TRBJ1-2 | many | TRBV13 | CASSWGGHDENYGYTF | TGTGCCAGCAGCTGGGGTGGACACGACGAGAACTATGGCTACACCTTC
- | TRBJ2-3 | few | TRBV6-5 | CASSYSMGFGSTDTQYF | TGTGCCAGCAGTTACTCGATGGGGTTCGGCAGCACAGATACGCAGTATTTT
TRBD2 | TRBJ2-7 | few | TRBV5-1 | CASSRSGREVYEQYF | TGCGCCAGCAGCCGTAGCGGGAGGGAAGTCTACGAGCAGTACTTC
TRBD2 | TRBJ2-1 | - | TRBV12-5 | CASGASLAVSSYNEQFF | TGTGCTAGTGGTGCCAGTCTAGCGGTTAGCTCCTACAATGAGCAGTTCTTC
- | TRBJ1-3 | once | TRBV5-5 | CASRSNVGSSGNTIYF | TGTGCCAGCAGATCTAATGTGGGCAGTTCAGGAAACACCATATATTTT
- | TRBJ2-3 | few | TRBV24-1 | CATSDPSTDTQYF | TGTGCCACCAGTGACCCTAGCACAGATACGCAGTATTTT
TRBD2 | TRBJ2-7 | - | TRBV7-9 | CASSFSGEVDEQYF | TGTGCCAGCAGCTTTAGCGGGGAGGTGGACGAGCAGTACTTC
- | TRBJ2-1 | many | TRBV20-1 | CSARTGHNEQFF | TGCAGTGCCAGGACTGGGCACAATGAGCAGTTCTTC
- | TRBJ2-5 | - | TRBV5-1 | CASSPGGALETQYF | TGCGCCAGCAGCCCAGGCGGGGCCCTGGAGACCCAGTACTTC
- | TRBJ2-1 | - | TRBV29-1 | CSVEDGASRLF | TGCAGCGTTGAAGATGGGGCTAGTAGGCTCTTC
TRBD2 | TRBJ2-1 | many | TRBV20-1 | CSARTSGSSYNEQFF | TGCAGTGCTAGGACTAGCGGGAGCTCCTACAATGAGCAGTTCTTC
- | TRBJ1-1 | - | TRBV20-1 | CSARGWGKKTEAFF | TGCAGTGCTAGAGGATGGGGTAAGAAGACTGAAGCTTTCTTT
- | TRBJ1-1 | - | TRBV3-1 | CASSQVMGGAPEAFF | TGTGCCAGCAGCCAAGTTATGGGGGGAGCGCCTGAAGCTTTCTTT